This T cell receptor (beta chain) originates from a study of CD8+ T cells in alopecia areata. Notes on the study in general: Within the top 100, expanded CD8+ clones significantly decreased with tofacitinib, as did scalp clonality.

The CDR3 has 12 residues. Germline values: CDR1 SGHAT, CDR2 FQDESV (reference sequence). The ends were cut back, 5 bases at V and 2 bases at J, with 7 bases in the middle. Stated treatment: oral pan-JAK inhibitor, 5-10 mg twice daily. RNA was isolated and reverse transcribed to cDNA, the sequencing template. Method: immunoSEQ multiplex PCR; TCRdb's copy keeps in-frame clones and lacks some. The sample gives about 200,000 clones, roughly two fifths of which show up once; 0.48% is in the top ten. Details on this clone: Its matching antigen is unknown.

This sample comprised CD4+ T cells sorted from blood, obtained at approximately week 34, from a patient treated with tofacitinib. The sequence derives from a human donor with alopecia areata. This chain links TRBV11-1 with TRBJ2-7; D is undetermined. This chain's CDR3 is CASSPQTYEQYF. The CDR3 DNA reads TGTGCCAGCAGCCCCCAAACCTACGAGCAGTACTTC.